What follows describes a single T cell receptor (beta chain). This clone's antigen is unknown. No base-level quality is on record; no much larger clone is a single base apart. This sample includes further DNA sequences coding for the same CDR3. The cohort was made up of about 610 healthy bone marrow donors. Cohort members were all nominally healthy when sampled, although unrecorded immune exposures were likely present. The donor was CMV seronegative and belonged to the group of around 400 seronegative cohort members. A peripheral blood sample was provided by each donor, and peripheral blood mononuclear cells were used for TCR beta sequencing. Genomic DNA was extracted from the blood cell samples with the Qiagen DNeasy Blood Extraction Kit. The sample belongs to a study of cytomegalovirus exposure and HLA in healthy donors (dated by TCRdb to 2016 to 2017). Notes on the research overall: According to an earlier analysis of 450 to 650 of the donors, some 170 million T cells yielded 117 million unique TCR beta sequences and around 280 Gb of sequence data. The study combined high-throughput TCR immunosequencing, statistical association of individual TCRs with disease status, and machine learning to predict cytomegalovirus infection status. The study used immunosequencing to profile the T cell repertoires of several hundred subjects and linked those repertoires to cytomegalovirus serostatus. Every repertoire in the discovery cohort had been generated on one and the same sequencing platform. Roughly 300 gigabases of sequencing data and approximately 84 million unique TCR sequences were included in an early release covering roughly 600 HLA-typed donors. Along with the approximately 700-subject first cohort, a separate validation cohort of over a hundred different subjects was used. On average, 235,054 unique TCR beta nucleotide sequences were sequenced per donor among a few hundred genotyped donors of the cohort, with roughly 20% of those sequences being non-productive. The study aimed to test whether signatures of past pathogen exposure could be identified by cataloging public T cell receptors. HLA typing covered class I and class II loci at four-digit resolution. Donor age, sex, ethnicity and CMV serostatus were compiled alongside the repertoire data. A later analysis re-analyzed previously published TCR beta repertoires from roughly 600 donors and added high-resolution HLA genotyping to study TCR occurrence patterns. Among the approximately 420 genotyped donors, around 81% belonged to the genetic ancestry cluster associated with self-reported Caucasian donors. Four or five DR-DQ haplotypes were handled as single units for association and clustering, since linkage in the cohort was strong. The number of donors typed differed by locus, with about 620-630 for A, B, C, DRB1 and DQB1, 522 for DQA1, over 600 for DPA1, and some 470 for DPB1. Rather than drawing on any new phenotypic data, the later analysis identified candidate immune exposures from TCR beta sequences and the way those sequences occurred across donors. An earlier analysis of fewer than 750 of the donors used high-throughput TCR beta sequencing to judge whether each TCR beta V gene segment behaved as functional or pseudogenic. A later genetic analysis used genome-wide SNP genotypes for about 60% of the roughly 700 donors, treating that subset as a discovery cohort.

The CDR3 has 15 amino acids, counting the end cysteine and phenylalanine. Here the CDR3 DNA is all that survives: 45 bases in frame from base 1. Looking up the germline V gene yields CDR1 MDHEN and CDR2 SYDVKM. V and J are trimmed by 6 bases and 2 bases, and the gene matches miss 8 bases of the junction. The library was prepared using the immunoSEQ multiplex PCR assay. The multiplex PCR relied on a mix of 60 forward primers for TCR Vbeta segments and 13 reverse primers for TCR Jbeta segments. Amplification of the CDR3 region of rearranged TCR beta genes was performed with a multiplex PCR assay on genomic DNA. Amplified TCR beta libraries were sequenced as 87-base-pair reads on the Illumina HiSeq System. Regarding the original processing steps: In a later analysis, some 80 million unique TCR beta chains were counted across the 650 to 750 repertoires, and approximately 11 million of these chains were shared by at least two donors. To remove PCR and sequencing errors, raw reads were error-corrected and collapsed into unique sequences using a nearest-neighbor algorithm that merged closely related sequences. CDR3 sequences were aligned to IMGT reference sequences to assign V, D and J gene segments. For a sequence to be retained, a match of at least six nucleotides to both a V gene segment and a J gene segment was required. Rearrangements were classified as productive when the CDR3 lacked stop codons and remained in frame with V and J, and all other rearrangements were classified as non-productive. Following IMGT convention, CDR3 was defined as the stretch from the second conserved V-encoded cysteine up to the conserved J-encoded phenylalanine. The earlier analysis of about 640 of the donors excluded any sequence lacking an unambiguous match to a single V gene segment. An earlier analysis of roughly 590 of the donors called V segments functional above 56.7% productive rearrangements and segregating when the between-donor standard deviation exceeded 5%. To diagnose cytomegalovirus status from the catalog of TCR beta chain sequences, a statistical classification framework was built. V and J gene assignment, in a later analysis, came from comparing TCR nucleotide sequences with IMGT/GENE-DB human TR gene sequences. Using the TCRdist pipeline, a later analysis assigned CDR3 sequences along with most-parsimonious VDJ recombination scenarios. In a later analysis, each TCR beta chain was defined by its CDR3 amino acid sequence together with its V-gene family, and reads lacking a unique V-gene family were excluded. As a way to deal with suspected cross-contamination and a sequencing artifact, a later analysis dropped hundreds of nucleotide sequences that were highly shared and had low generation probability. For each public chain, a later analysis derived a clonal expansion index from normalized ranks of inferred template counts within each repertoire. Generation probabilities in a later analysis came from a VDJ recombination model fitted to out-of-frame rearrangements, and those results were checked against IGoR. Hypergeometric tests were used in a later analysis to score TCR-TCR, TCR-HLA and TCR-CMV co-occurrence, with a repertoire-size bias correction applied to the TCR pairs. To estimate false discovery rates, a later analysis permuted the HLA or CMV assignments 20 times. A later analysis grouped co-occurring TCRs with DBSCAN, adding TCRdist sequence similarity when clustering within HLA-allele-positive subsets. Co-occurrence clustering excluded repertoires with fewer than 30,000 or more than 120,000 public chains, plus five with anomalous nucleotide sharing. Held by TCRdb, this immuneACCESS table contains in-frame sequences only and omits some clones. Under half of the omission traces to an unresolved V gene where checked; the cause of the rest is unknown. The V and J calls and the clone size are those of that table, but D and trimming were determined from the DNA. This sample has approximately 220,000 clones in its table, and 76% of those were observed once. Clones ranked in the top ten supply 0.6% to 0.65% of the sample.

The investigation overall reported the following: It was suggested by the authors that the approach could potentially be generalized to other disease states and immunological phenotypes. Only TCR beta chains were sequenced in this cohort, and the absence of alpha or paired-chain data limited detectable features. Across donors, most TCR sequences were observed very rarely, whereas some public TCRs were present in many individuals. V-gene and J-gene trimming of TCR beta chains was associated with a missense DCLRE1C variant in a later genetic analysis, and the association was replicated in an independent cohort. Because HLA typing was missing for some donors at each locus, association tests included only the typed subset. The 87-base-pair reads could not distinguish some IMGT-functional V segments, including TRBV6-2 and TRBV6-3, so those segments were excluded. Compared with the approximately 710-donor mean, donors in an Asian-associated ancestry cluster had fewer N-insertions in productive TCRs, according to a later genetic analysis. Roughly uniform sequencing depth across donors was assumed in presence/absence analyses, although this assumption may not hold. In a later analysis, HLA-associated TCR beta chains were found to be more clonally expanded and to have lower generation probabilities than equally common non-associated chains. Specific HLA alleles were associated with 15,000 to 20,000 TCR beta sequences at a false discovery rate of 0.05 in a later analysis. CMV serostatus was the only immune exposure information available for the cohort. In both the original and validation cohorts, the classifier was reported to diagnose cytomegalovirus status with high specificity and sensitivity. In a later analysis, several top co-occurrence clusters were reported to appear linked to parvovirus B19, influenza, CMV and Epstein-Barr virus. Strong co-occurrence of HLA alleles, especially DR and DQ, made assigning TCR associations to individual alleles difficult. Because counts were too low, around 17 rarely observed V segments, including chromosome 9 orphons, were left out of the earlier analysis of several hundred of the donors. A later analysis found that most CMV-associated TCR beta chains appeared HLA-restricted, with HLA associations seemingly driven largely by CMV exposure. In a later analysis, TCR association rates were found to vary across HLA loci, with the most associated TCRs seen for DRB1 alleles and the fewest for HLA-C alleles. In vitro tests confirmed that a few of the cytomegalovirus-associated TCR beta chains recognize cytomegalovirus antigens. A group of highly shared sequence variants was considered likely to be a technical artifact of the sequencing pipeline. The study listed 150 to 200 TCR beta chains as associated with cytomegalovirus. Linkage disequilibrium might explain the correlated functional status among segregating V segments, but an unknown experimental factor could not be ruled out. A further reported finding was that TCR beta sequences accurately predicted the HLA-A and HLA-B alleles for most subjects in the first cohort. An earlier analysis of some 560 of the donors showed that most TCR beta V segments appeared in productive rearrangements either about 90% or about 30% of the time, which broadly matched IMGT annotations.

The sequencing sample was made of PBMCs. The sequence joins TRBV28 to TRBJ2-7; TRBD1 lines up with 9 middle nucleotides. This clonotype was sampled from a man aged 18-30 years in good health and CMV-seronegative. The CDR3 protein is CASSSPGTGTYEQYF. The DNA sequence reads TGTGCCAGCAGCTCCCCCGGGACAGGGACCTACGAGCAGTACTTC.